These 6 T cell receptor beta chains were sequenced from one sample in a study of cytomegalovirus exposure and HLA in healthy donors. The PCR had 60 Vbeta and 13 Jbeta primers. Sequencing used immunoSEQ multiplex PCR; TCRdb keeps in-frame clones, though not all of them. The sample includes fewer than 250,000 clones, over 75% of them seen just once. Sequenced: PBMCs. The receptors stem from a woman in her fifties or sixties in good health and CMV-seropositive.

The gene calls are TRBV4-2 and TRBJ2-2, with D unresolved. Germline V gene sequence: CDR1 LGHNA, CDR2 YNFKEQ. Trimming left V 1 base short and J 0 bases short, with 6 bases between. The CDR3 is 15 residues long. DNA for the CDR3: TGTGCCAGCAGCCAAGTGTTCGCGAACACCGGGGAGCTGTTTTTT. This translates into CASSQVFANTGELFF.

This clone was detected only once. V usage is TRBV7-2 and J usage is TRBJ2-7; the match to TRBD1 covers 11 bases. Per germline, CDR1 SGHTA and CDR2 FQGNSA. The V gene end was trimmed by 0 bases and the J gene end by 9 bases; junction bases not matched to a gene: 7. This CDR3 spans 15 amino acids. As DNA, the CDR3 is TGTGCCAGCAGCTTAGCCGGGACAGGGGGTTCGTTGCAGTACTTC. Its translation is CASSLAGTGGSLQYF.

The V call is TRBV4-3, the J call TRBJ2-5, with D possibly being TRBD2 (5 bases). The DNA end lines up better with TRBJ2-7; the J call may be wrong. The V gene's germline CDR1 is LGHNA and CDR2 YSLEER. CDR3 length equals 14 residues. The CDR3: CASSQDSGSYEQYF. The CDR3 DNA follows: TGCGCCAGCAGCCAAGACTCGGGGTCCTACGAGCAGTACTTC.

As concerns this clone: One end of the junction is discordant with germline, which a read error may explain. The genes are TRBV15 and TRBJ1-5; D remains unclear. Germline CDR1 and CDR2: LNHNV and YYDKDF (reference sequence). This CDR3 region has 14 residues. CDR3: CATKLGNSSQPQHF. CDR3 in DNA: TGTGCCACCAAATTAGGAAACAGCAGTCAGCCCCAGCATTTT.

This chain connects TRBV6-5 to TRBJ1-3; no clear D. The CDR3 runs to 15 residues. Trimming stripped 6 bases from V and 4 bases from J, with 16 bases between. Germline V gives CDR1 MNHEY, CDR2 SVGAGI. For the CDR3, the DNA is TGTGCCAGCAGGGAGCCCTCCGCGTGGGGAAACACCATATATTTT. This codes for CASREPSAWGNTIYF.

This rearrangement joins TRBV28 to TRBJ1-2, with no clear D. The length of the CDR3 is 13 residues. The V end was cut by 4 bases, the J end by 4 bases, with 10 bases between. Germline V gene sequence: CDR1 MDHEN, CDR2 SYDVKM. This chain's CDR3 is CASSSSRVYGYTF. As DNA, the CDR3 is TGTGCCAGCAGTTCATCTCGGGTCTATGGCTACACCTTC.